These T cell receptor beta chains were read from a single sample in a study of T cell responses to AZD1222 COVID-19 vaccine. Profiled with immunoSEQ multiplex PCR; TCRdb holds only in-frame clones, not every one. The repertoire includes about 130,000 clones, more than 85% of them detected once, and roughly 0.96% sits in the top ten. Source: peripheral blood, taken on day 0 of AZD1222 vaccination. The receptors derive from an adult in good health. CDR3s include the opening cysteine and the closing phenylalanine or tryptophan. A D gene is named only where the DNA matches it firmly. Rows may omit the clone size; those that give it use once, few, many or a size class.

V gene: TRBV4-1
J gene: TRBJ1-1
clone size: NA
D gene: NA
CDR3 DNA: TGCGCCAGCAGCCCGCGGGAGTTCACGAACACTGAAGCTTTCTTT
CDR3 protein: CASSPREFTNTEAFF

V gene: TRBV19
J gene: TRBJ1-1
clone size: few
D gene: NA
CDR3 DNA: TGTGCCAGTACTCGGAGGCAGACGAACACTGAAGCTTTCTTT
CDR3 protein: CASTRRQTNTEAFF

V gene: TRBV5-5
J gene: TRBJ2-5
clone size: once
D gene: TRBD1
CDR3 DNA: TGTGCCAGCAGCTTGTCGGGACAGCAAGAGACCCAGTACTTC
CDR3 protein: CASSLSGQQETQYF

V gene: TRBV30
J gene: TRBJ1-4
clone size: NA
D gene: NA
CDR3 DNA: TGTGCCTGGAGGTGGCACCAGAATGAAAAACTGTTTTTT
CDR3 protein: CAWRWHQNEKLFF

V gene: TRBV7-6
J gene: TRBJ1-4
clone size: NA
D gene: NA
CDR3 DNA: TGTGCCAGCAGCTTAGCGGGGGCAACTAATGAAAAACTGTTTTTT
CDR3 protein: CASSLAGATNEKLFF

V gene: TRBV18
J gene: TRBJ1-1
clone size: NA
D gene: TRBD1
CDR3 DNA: TGTGCCAGCTCACAGGGACAGGGGGATGAAGCTTTCTTT
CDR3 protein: CASSQGQGDEAFF

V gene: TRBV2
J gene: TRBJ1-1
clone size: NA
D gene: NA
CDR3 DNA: TGTGCCAGCGGGACCTTCACTGAAGCTTTCTTT
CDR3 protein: CASGTFTEAFF

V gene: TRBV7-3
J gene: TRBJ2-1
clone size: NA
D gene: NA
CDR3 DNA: TGTGCCAGCAGCTTTCGGGGGGCCGGGAATGAGCAGTTCTTC
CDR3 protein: CASSFRGAGNEQFF

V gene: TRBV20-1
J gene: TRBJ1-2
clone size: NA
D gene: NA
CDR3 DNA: TGCAGTGCACCGTCAGGGCCCGGCTACACCTTC
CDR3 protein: CSAPSGPGYTF

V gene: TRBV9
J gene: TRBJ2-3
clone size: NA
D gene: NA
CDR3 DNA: TGTGCCAGCAGCGTAAGGGTCGATAGCACAGATACGCAGTATTTT
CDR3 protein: CASSVRVDSTDTQYF

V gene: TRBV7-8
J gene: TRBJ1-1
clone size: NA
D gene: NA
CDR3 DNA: TGTGCCAGCAGCTTAGTGGGCAGGGTTTTCACTGAAGCTTTCTTT
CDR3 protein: CASSLVGRVFTEAFF

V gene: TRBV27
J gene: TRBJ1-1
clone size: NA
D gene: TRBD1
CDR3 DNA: TGTGCCAGTACAGGGGGCGCTGAAGCTTTCTTT
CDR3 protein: CASTGGAEAFF

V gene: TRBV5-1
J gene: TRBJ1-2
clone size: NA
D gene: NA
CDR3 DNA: TGCGCCAGCAGCTTGGTGGAGGTGGGGGTACATGGCTACACCTTC
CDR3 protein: CASSLVEVGVHGYTF

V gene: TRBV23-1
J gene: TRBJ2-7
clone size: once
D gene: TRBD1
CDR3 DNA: TGCGCCAGCAGTCCCGGACAGGGGGCAAGCGAGCAGTACTTC
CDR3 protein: CASSPGQGASEQYF

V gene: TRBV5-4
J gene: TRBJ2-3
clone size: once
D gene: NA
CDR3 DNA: TGTGCCAGCAGCTTGAACACAGATACGCAGTATTTT
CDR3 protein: CASSLNTDTQYF

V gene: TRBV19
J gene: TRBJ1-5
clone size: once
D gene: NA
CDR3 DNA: TGTGCCAGTAGTACTTGGGGAACCGGAGCTCAGCCCCAGCATTTT
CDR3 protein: CASSTWGTGAQPQHF

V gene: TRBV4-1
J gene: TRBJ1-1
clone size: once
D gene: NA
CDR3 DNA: TGCGCCAGCAGCCATGGAGGCGCGGGGCTGAACACTGAAGCTTTCTTT
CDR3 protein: CASSHGGAGLNTEAFF

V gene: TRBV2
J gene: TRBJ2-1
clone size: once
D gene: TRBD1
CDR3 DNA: TGTGCCAGCAGGGAAAATAGACAGGGGGGCAATGAGCAGTTCTTC
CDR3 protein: CASRENRQGGNEQFF

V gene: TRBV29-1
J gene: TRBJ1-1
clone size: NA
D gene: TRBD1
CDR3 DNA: TGCAGCGCCGAGGGTGACAGGGGGGTTGCTTTCTTT
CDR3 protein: CSAEGDRGVAFF

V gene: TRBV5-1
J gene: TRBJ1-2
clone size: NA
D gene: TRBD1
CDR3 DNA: TGCGCCAGCAGCTCGGGACAGCTCTATGGCTACACCTTC
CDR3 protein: CASSSGQLYGYTF

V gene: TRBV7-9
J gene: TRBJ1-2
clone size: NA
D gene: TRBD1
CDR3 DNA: TGTGCCAGCAGCCTTCAACAGGGGCGGAGGGGCTACACCTTC
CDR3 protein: CASSLQQGRRGYTF

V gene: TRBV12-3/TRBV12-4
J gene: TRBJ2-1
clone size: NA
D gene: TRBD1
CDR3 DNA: TGTGCCAGCAGTTTGGACAGGGAAAATGAGCAGTTCTTC
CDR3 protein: CASSLDRENEQFF

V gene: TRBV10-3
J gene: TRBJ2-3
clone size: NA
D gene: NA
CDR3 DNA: TGTGCCATCAGTGACCTGGGGCGCACAGATACGCAGTATTTT
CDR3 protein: CAISDLGRTDTQYF

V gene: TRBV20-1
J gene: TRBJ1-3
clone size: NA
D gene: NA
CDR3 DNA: TGCAGTGCTAGTACCCGAGGAGTCGGAAACACCATATATTTT
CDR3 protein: CSASTRGVGNTIYF

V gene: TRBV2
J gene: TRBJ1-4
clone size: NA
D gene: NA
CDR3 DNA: TGTGCCAGCAGGACGACCCGGGGAAAACTGTTTTTT
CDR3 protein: CASRTTRGKLFF

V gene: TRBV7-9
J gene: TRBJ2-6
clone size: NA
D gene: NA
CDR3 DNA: TGTGCCAGCAGCTCCTACAGGGGACTTCGCTCTGGGGCCAACGTCCTGACTTTC
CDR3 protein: CASSSYRGLRSGANVLTF

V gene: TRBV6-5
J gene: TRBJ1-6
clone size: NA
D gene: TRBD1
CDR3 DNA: TGTGCCAGCAGTTACTCGATACAGGGGGGTAATTCACCCCTCCACTTT
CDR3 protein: CASSYSIQGGNSPLHF

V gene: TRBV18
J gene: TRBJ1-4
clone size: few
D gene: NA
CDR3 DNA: TGTGCCAGCTCACCTCGGGCTCTTGCAACTAATGAAAAACTGTTTTTT
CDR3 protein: CASSPRALATNEKLFF

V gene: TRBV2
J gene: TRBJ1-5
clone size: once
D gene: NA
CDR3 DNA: TGTGCCAGCAGTGAAGGAGTGGGCAGGGCGTATCAGCCCCAGCATTTT
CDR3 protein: CASSEGVGRAYQPQHF

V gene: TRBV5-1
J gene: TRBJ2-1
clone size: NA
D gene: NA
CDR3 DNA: TGCGCCAGCAGCTTGGTAGATGAGCAGTTCTTC
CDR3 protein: CASSLVDEQFF

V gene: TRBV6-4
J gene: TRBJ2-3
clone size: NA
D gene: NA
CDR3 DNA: TGTGCCAGCAGTGACGGGGAAGCAGATACGCAGTATTTT
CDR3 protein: CASSDGEADTQYF

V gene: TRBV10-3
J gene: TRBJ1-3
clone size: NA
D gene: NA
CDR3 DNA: TGTGCCTCGGCTGGGAGCTCTGGAAACACCATATATTTT
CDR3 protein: CASAGSSGNTIYF

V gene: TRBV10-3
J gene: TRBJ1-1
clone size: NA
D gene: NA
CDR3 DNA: TGTGCCATCAGTGAGTCGAGCGATAACACTGAAGCTTTCTTT
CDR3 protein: CAISESSDNTEAFF

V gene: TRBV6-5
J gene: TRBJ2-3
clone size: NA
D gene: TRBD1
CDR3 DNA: TGTGCCAGCAGTAGGGGGACAGGGGGCACAGATACGCAGTATTTT
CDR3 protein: CASSRGTGGTDTQYF

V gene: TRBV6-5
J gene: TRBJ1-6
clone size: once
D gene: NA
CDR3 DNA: TGTGCCAGCAGCCGAGGGGGTTTGAATTCACCCCTCCACTTT
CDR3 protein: CASSRGGLNSPLHF

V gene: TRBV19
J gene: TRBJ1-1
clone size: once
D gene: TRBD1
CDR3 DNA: TGTGCCAGTAGTCCCCGGGACAGAGCGAACACTGAAGCTTTCTTT
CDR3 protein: CASSPRDRANTEAFF

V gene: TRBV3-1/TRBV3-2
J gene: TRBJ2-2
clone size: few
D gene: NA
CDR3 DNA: TGTGCCAGCAGCTTTTCGGGACCGTCCGGGGAGCTGTTTTTT
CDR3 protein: CASSFSGPSGELFF

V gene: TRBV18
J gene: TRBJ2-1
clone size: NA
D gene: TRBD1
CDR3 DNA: TGTGCCAGCTCACCACCCATCGGACAGGGGGGCGAGCAGTTCTTC
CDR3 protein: CASSPPIGQGGEQFF

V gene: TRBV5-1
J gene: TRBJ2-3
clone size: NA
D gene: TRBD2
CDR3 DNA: TGCGCCAGCACCTCGGGACTAGGTAGAGATACGCAGTATTTT
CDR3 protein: CASTSGLGRDTQYF

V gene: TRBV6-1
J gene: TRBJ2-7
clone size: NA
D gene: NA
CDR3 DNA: TGTGCCAGCAGTGAAGGCAGGTGGTACGAGCAGTACTTC
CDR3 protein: CASSEGRWYEQYF

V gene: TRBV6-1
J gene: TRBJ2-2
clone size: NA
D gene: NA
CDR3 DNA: TGTGCCAGCAGTGACCCCAGGCCTCGTAACACCGGGGAGCTGTTTTTT
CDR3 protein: CASSDPRPRNTGELFF

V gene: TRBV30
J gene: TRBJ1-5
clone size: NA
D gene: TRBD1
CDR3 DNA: TGTGCCTGGGACAGGGGAGCCGGTCAGCCCCAGCATTTT
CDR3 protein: CAWDRGAGQPQHF

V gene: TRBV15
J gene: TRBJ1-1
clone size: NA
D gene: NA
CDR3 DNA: TGTGCCACCAGCATACAGGGTGGGGACACTGAAGCTTTCTTT
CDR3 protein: CATSIQGGDTEAFF

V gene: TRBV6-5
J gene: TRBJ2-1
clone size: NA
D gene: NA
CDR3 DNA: TGTGCCAGCGGGGCTCTCGAGCAGTTCTTC
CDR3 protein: CASGALEQFF

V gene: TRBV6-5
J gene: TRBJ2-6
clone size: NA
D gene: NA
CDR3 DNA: TGTGCCACGAAGAGGGGCTCTGGGGCCAACGTCCTGACTTTC
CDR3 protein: CATKRGSGANVLTF

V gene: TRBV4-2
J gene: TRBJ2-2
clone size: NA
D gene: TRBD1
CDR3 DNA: TGTGCCAGCAGCCAATCCGGGACAGGGGTGGACGCCGGGGAGCTGTTTTTT
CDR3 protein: CASSQSGTGVDAGELFF

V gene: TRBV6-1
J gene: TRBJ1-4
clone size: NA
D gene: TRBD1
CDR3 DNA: TGTGCCAGCAGTGATAGGCAGGGGGTGGAAAAACTGTTTTTT
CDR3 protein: CASSDRQGVEKLFF

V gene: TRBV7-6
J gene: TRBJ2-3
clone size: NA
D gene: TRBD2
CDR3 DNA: TGTGCCAGCAGCTTAGCCCGCGGTGGGCTAGCGGGGGTTAGCACAGATACGCAGTATTTT
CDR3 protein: CASSLARGGLAGVSTDTQYF

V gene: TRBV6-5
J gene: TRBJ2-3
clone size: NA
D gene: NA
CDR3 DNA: TGTGCCAGCAGCTTCAGGGGGAGGTCGACAGATACGCAGTATTTT
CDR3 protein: CASSFRGRSTDTQYF

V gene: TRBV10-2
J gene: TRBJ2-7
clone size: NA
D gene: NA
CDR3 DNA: TGCGCCAGCAGTGAGGAGGGCCCCCAATACTACGAGCAGTACTTC
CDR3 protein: CASSEEGPQYYEQYF

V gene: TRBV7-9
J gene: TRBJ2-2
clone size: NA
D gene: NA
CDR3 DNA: TGTGCCAGCACCAGCCAGAGCCAGCCGAACACCGGGGAGCTGTTTTTT
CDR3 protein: CASTSQSQPNTGELFF

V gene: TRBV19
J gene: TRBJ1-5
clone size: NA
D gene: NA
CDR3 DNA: TGTGCCACACAGACCGATAGCAATCAGCCCCAGCATTTT
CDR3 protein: CATQTDSNQPQHF

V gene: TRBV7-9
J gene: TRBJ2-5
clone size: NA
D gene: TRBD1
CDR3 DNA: TGTGCCAGCAGCTTTGGGACAGTCCAAGAGACCCAGTACTTC
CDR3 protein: CASSFGTVQETQYF

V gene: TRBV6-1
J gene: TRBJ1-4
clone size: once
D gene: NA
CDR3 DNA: TGTGCCAGCAGTGAAATCGGGGAAGGGGGTGAAAAACTGTTTTTT
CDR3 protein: CASSEIGEGGEKLFF

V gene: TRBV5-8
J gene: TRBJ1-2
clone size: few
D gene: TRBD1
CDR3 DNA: TGTGCCAGCAGCTTTTCAAGAGACAGGGGGAATGGCTACACCTTC
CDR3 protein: CASSFSRDRGNGYTF

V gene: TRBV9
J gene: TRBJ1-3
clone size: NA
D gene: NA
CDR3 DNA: TGTGCCAGCAGCGCCCTGGGGGGCCGAGGCACCATATATTTT
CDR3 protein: CASSALGGRGTIYF

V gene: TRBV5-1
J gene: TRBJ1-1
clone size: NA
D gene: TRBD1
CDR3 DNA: TGCGCCAGCAGCTTGGGCTCGTCCGGGACAGGGTTTGTTGCTTTCTTT
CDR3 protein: CASSLGSSGTGFVAFF

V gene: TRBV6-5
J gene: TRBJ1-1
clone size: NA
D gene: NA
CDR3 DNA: TGTGCCAGCAGCGAGGGGGTCACTGAAGCTTTCTTT
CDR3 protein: CASSEGVTEAFF

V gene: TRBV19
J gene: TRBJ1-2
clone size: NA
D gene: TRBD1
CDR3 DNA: TGTGCCAGTACCCGCGGACAGGCGAACTATGGCTACACCTTC
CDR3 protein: CASTRGQANYGYTF

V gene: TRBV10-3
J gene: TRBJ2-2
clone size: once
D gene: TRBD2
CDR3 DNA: TGTGCCATCAGGGGACTAGACGGCGCCGGGGAGCTGTTTTTT
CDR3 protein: CAIRGLDGAGELFF